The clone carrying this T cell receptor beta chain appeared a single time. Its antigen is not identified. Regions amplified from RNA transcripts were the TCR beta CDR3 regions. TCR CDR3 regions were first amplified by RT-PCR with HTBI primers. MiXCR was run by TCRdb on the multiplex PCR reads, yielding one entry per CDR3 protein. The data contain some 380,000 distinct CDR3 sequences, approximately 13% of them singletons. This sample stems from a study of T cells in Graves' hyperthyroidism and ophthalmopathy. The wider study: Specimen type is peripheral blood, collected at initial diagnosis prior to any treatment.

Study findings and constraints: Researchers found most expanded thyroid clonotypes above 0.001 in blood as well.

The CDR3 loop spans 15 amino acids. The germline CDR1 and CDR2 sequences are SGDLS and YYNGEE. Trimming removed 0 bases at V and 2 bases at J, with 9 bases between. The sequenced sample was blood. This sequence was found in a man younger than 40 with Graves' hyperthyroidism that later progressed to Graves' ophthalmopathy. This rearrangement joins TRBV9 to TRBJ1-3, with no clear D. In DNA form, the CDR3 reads TGTGCCAGCAGCGTAGATGAACTTACTGGAAACACCATATATTTT. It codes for CASSVDELTGNTIYF.